Below are 32 T cell receptor beta chains sequenced from a single sample in a study of CD8+CD57+ T cells in acquired aplastic anemia. All patients picked for sequencing had shown, by flow cytometry, an expansion of CD8+CD57+ cells. Profiling that covered TCR beta VDJ and CDR3 relied on genomic DNA as its template. TCRdb reprocessed the reads with MiXCR, giving one entry per CDR3 protein. The sample lists roughly 500,000 distinct CDR3 sequences; approximately 33% were seen once. The sample consisted of sorted CD4+, CD8+, or CD8+CD57+ T cells (not recorded which) from PBMCs. Source of these receptors: a human donor with aplastic anemia.

The chain joins TRBV20-1 to TRBJ1-5; 8 bases are a match to TRBD1. The V gene's germline CDR1 is DFQATT and CDR2 SNEGSKA (reference sequence). The V segment lost 0 bases and the J segment 2 bases; nucleotides outside the gene matches: 6. The CDR3 covers 16 residues. The CDR3 DNA follows: TGCAGTGCTAGAGATCGCTTACAGGGGGGCAATCAGCCCCAGCATTTT. This sequence encodes CSARDRLQGGNQPQHF.

This clonotype was seen repeatedly, ten times or more. One end of the junction varies from germline; a read error may be responsible. The chain links TRBV5-1 to TRBJ2-5; D not resolved. Matching the DNA end better, TRBJ2-3 makes the J call doubtful. CDR1 is SGHRS and CDR2 is YFSETQ in the germline V gene. This CDR3 region has 11 residues. The chain's CDR3 is CASSSLGTQYF. In nucleotides, the CDR3 is TGTGCCAGCAGCTCCCTGGGGACGCAGTATTTT.

This clonotype was recorded at least ten times. The CDR3 DNA follows: TGTGCCAGCAGCTTGGACAGGGGGGATACGCAGTATTTT. It encodes CASSLDRGDTQYF. This chain connects TRBV7-3 to TRBJ2-3; 10 bases fit TRBD1. Germline values: CDR1 SGHTA, CDR2 FQGTGA. This CDR3 comprises 13 residues. The trim removed 3 bases at V and 6 bases at J, leaving 0 bases unmatched.

Ten or more counts support this clonotype. The chain combines TRBV24-1 with TRBJ2-1; no firm D call. V shed 5 bases and J shed 8 bases, with 18 bases lying between them. Looked up from germline, CDR1 is KGHDR and CDR2 is SFDVKD. This CDR3 region has 15 residues. The CDR3: CATSGHFETVYEQFF. CDR3 DNA: TGTGCCACCAGTGGCCACTTCGAGACGGTCTATGAGCAGTTCTTC.

In this sample, this clonotype turned up a few times. The gene calls are TRBV11-2 and TRBJ1-5; 7 bases line up with TRBD1. Germline-derived CDR1 and CDR2 are SGHAT and FQNNGV. V gave up 4 bases and J gave up 0 bases; unmatched junction bases: 3. The CDR3 contains 15 residues. In DNA, the CDR3 is TGTGCCAGCAGCTCGGGACAGAGTAGCAATCAGCCCCAGCATTTT. Translated: CASSSGQSSNQPQHF.

The V call is TRBV29-1, the J call TRBJ2-3, with 12 bases identical to TRBD2. The CDR3 loop spans 16 amino acids. With V trimmed by 6 bases and J by 2 bases, 9 bases remained unmatched. Germline CDR1 and CDR2: SQVTM and ANQGSEA. The DNA of the CDR3 is TGCAGCGTGGTCCTAGCGGGGGGGCGGGACACAGATACGCAGTATTTT. Protein sequence: CSVVLAGGRDTDTQYF.

The chain couples TRBV30 to TRBJ1-5; D unclear. With 0 bases removed from V and 0 bases from J, the gap between germline ends came to 9 bases. CDR3 length equals 15 residues. Germline CDR1 is GTSNPN and CDR2 is SVGIG (reference sequence). The CDR3 reads CAWSVGTSSNQPQHF. The CDR3 bases are TGTGCCTGGAGTGTAGGCACGAGTAGCAATCAGCCCCAGCATTTT. The entire variable domain, with the rest obtained from reference TRBV30 and TRBJ1-5, is as follows: SQTIHQWPATLVQPVGSPLSLECTVEGTSNPNLYWYRQAAGRGLQLLFYSVGIGQISSEVPQNLSASRPQDRQFILSSKKLLLSDSGFYLCAWSVGTSSNQPQHFGDGTRLSIL.

This clonotype was seen only once. The chain has TRBV30 and TRBJ1-5; D is unclear. The CDR3 consists of 14 residues. Deletions cut 1 base from V and 6 bases from J, with 13 bases between. Germline CDR1 is GTSNPN and CDR2 is SVGIG (reference sequence). CDR3 coding DNA: TGTGCCTGGAGTGCCTCCATCCTAAGTCAGCCCCAGCATTTT. It is translated as CAWSASILSQPQHF.

This clonotype came up many times. The V call is TRBV15, the J call TRBJ2-6; D gene ambiguous. In germline, CDR1 is LNHNV, CDR2 YYDKDF (reference sequence). This CDR3 is built from 15 residues. Trimming shortened V by 3 bases and J by 0 bases, and 6 bases separated the two germline ends. The CDR3 bases are TGTGCCACCAGCAGGAGGAACTCTGGGGCCAACGTCCTGACTTTC. This translates into CATSRRNSGANVLTF.

The table lists this clonotype with a count of one. This chain joins TRBV5-1 and TRBJ2-5; unclear D gene. V was cut by 0 bases and J by 4 bases, with 13 bases left in between. The CDR3 is 15 residues long. The V gene's germline CDR1 is SGHRS and CDR2 YFSETQ. The CDR3 DNA reads TGCGCCAGCAGCTTGGTTTCTGCATCTGGAGAGACCCAGTACTTC. This gives the protein CASSLVSASGETQYF.

A word on this clonotype: One junction end does not reproduce the germline sequence, and a read error may be involved. This rearrangement joins TRBV25-1 to TRBJ2-3; D perhaps matches TRBD1 (6 bases). The CDR3 extends over 17 amino acids. The germline V gene has CDR1 MGHDK and CDR2 SYGVNS. The CDR3 coding sequence is TGCGCCAGCAGCCAAGGCCGAGGGAACCGAGGGGGAGATACGCAGTATTTT. This gives the protein CASSQGRGNRGGDTQYF.

This clonotype was counted a single time. Given a much more abundant clone one base away, this may be a read error. This rearrangement joins TRBV2 to TRBJ1-6; D gene ambiguous. This CDR3 comprises 15 residues. Between the trimmed V and J ends, which lost 5 bases and 6 bases, there was a span of 14 bases. CDR1 is SNHLY, CDR2 FYNNEI, per germline. CDR3 DNA: TGTGCCAGCAGTTCACAGAGGGCAGGTAATTCACCCCTCCACTTT. Its protein product is CASSSQRAGNSPLHF. Variable domain in full (rest from reference TRBV2 and TRBJ1-6): EPEVTQTPSHQVTQMGQEVILRCVPISNHLYFYWYRQILGQKVEFLVSFYNNEISEKSEIFDDQFSVERPDGSNFTLKIRSTKLEDSAMYFCASSSQRAGNSPLHFGNGTRLTVT.

Comment on this clonotype: Being one base from a much bigger clone, this may be a read error. The rearrangement joins TRBV19 to TRBJ2-5; unclear D gene. CDR3 size: 12 residues. The V gene's germline CDR1 is LNHDA and CDR2 SQIVND (reference sequence). Trimming cost V 5 bases and J 9 bases, with 13 bases left between them. The CDR3 region has the DNA TGTGCCAGTAGTTGGGGTTCCGAGGCCCAGTACTTC. Protein product: CASSWGSEAQYF.

This chain joins TRBV2 and TRBJ2-7, with TRBD1 as a possible D gene (6 bases). Deletions cut 4 bases from V and 0 bases from J, with 13 bases between. Per the germline V gene, CDR1 is SNHLY and CDR2 is FYNNEI. The CDR3 has 15 residues. Here the CDR3 DNA reads TGTGCCAGCAGTGTTGACAGGAGGAGCTCCTACGAGCAGTACTTC. Its translation: CASSVDRRSSYEQYF. Variable domain in full (rest from reference TRBV2 and TRBJ2-7): EPEVTQTPSHQVTQMGQEVILRCVPISNHLYFYWYRQILGQKVEFLVSFYNNEISEKSEIFDDQFSVERPDGSNFTLKIRSTKLEDSAMYFCASSVDRRSSYEQYFGPGTRLTVT.

The rearrangement joins TRBV6-1 to TRBJ2-3; no reliable D call. This CDR3 has 16 amino acids. Per the germline V gene, CDR1 is MNHNS and CDR2 is SASEGT. The V and J ends lost 1 base and 3 bases respectively, with 14 bases between them. The CDR3 sequence is CASSEGSRAVTDTQYF. The CDR3 DNA is TGTGCCAGCAGTGAAGGGTCACGTGCAGTTACAGATACGCAGTATTTT.

Note on this clonotype: The junction and the germline gene differ at one end; a read error may be behind it. The CDR3 here is CASSDGGQETQDF. The DNA for the CDR3 is TGTGCCAGCAGTGACGGGGGCCAAGAGACCCAGGACTTC. The chain couples TRBV2 to TRBJ2-5, with D perhaps TRBD1 or TRBD2 (6 bases each). Germline loops: CDR1 SNHLY, CDR2 FYNNEI. The CDR3 length is 13 residues.

This clonotype was picked up a small number of times. The chain recombines TRBV7-2 with TRBJ2-5; D possibly corresponds to TRBD2 (7 bases). CDR3 length equals 16 residues. Germline values: CDR1 SGHTA, CDR2 FQGNSA. Trimming took off 1 base at V and 9 bases at J, with 21 bases between the two ends. CDR3 in DNA: TGTGCCAGCAGCTTAGTCGGGGGGCCATACAGCGGGTCCCAGTACTTC. Translated, it gives CASSLVGGPYSGSQYF.

This clonotype was recorded once. This chain links TRBV11-2 with TRBJ2-7; 7 positions match TRBD2. CDR1 is SGHAT, CDR2 FQNNGV, per germline. The CDR3 totals 19 residues. Trimming took 7 bases from V and 2 from J; bases not matched to a gene: 23. The CDR3 protein is CASTSGTSPFYAGAYEQYF. The DNA of the CDR3 is TGTGCCAGCACTTCAGGCACTAGTCCGTTTTACGCGGGGGCCTACGAGCAGTACTTC.

V and J are TRBV5-1 and TRBJ1-3; D is perhaps TRBD1 (6 bases). V lost 5 bases and J lost 3, with 12 bases in between. CDR1 is SGHRS and CDR2 is YFSETQ in the germline V gene. CDR3 length equals 14 residues. CDR3 in amino acids: CASSDGTFGNTIYF. CDR3 DNA sequence: TGCGCCAGCAGTGACGGGACATTTGGAAACACCATATATTTT.

Comment on this clonotype: One end of the junction does not line up with germline, which may come from a read error. The J gene is TRBJ2-3, the V gene TRBV9; tentative D call: TRBD2 (6 bases). The germline gives CDR1 SGDLS, CDR2 YYNGEE. The CDR3 spans 13 residues. CDR3 loop: CGSSGPSTDTQYF. The CDR3, as DNA: TGTGGCAGCAGCGGGCCTAGCACAGATACGCAGTATTTT.

The chain recombines TRBV19 with TRBJ1-5, with D unclear. Germline lookup yields CDR1 LNHDA and CDR2 SQIVND (reference sequence). CDR3 length: 17 amino acids. Deletions cut 5 bases from V and 1 base from J, with 18 bases between. The CDR3 loop reads CASSLKVFLGSNQPQHF. CDR3 nucleotides: TGTGCCAGTAGTTTGAAAGTTTTTCTCGGAAGCAATCAGCCCCAGCATTTT.

This clonotype was detected a few times. The chain combines TRBV10-3 with TRBJ1-6; D unresolved. Between the trimmed V and J ends, which lost 0 bases and 9 bases, there was a span of 15 bases. This CDR3 contains 16 residues. CDR1 is ENHRY, CDR2 SYGVKD, per germline. The CDR3 spells CAISESSSGGGSPLHF. CDR3 bases: TGTGCCATCAGTGAGTCGAGTTCAGGTGGAGGTTCACCCCTCCACTTT.

The chain combines TRBV20-1 with TRBJ2-7, with D possibly being TRBD1 (6 bases). This CDR3 contains 15 residues. Germline V gene sequence: CDR1 DFQATT, CDR2 SNEGSKA (reference sequence). V was pared by 3 bases and J by 0 bases, with 15 bases between. Written as DNA, the CDR3 is TGCAGTGCTAGTTCTCCGGGACAAAGCTCCTACGAGCAGTACTTC. Amino acids: CSASSPGQSSYEQYF.

This clonotype was counted between two and nine times. J is TRBJ2-7 and V is TRBV6-1, with D perhaps TRBD1 or TRBD2 (5 bases each). Germline V gene sequence: CDR1 MNHNS, CDR2 SASEGT. V lost 8 bases and J lost 6, with 14 bases in between. CDR3 length: 12 amino acids. In DNA form, the CDR3 reads TGTGCCAGCGGGACCGAGCCGGTCGAGCAGTACTTC. Encoded protein: CASGTEPVEQYF.

As for this clonotype: Without the conserved terminal phenylalanine or tryptophan, this CDR3 likely stems from a read error. The chain joins TRBV7-2 to TRBJ2-3, with D tentatively TRBD2 (5 bases). Trimming removed 10 bases from V and 2 bases from J, with 16 bases in between. CDR1 is SGHTA and CDR2 is FQGNSA in the germline V gene. This CDR3 comprises 14 residues. In DNA form, the CDR3 reads TGTGCCACCAAAAGAGGGAGCGACACAGATACGCAGTATTCT. As protein: CATKRGSDTDTQYS.

In DNA form, the CDR3 reads TGTGCCAGCAGCTCAGCCCCGGCCCCTCGCGGCTTCCACGAGCAGTACTTC. It specifies CASSSAPAPRGFHEQYF. The rearrangement joins TRBV7-2 to TRBJ2-7; the D is unclear. V was cut by 4 bases and J by 5 bases, with 24 bases left in between. This CDR3 is 17 amino acids long. CDR1 is SGHTA, CDR2 FQGNSA, per germline.

The gene calls are TRBV12-3 or TRBV12-4 and TRBJ1-2, with D possibly matching TRBD1 (5 bases). The CDR3 loop spans 16 amino acids. Trimming shortened V by 3 bases and J by 0 bases, and 14 bases separated the two germline ends. CDR3: CASSFLPTAANYGYTF. The CDR3 DNA follows: TGTGCCAGCAGTTTTTTACCGACAGCAGCTAACTATGGCTACACCTTC.

This clonotype was found many times. An end of the junction differs from the germline gene, which may be a read error. V is TRBV7-7 and J is TRBJ2-5; D remains unclear. The CDR3 is 14 amino acids. Germline assignment: CDR1 SSHAT and CDR2 FNYEAQ (reference sequence). The CDR3 DNA is TGTGCTAGCAGCTTAGACACCCGAGGAGAGACCCAGTACTTC. Translated, it gives CASSLDTRGETQYF.

This clonotype was counted at least ten times. V gene TRBV2 combines with J gene TRBJ1-1, with D unclear. The germline V gene has CDR1 SNHLY and CDR2 FYNNEI. This CDR3 has 12 amino acids. With 3 bases removed from V and 7 bases from J, the gap between germline ends came to 9 bases. CDR3 amino acids: CASSEDRYEAFF. CDR3 DNA sequence: TGTGCCAGCAGTGAGGACCGGTATGAAGCTTTCTTT. Drawing the rest from reference TRBV2 and TRBJ1-1, the complete variable domain is EPEVTQTPSHQVTQMGQEVILRCVPISNHLYFYWYRQILGQKVEFLVSFYNNEISEKSEIFDDQFSVERPDGSNFTLKIRSTKLEDSAMYFCASSEDRYEAFFGQGTRLTVV.

This sequence joins TRBV7-6 and TRBJ1-2; 10 bases match TRBD1. V was clipped by 10 bases and J by 2 bases; unmatched bases: 4. Germline assignment: CDR1 SGHVS and CDR2 FNYEAQ. The CDR3 is made up of 13 amino acids. The chain's CDR3 is CATSGQGNYGYTF. The CDR3 nucleotides read TGTGCCACCTCGGGACAGGGGAACTATGGCTACACCTTC.

Ten or more counts support this clonotype. V gene TRBV20-1 combines with J gene TRBJ2-7; no clear D gene. The CDR3 contains 12 residues. Trimming pared 0 bases from V and 3 bases from J, leaving 6 bases between. CDR1 is DFQATT, CDR2 SNEGSKA, per germline (reference sequence). The CDR3 DNA sequence: TGCAGTGCTAGAGATCTGGGCTACGAGCAGTACTTC. The encoded protein is CSARDLGYEQYF.

There are many counts of this clonotype. This sequence joins TRBV7-9 and TRBJ1-2; maybe TRBD1 (5 bases). Germline loops: CDR1 SEHNR, CDR2 FQNEAQ (reference sequence). Trimming cost V 3 bases and J 0 bases, with 11 bases left between them. The CDR3 is 15 residues long. This CDR3 reads CASSLATVTNYGYTF. DNA of the CDR3: TGTGCCAGCAGCTTGGCGACAGTAACTAACTATGGCTACACCTTC.